This T cell receptor beta chain derives from a study of T cell repertoires in aging, cancer and after chemotherapy. For the study at large: Healthy donor repertoires were recorded over several months to years and showed clear clonal overlap. Study outcomes and limitations: Compared with age-matched healthy donors, untreated hematological or solid cancer patients showed higher blood TCR clonality. Immunological memory after chemotherapy cannot be judged from the repertoire data. In healthy donors, age-related TCR diversity loss mainly reflected lost richness.

Multiplex touch-down PCR with TRB-A/B primers amplified rearranged V-D-J TRB sequences. MiXCR, run by TCRdb on the multiplex PCR reads, gives a single entry per CDR3 protein. This sample carries 9,000 or so distinct CDR3 sequences, around 32% of them seen once, and the ten largest clones take 3.3%. In regard to this clonotype: The antigen is unknown.

Amplification of TCR beta used genomic DNA extracted from peripheral blood. Trimming cost V 7 bases and J 6 bases, with 11 bases left between them. CDR1 SGHAT and CDR2 FQDESV come from the germline V gene (reference sequence). This CDR3 region has 12 residues. The chain recombines TRBV11-1 with TRBJ2-3; unclear D gene. This TCR was sampled from a human donor in good health. The specimen sequenced was blood. The DNA for the CDR3 is TGTGCCAGCACCTCTCGGGCCGATACGCAGTATTTT. Protein product: CASTSRADTQYF.